The sequence of this TCR beta chain was determined in a study of blood T cell repertoires in COVID-19. Study as a whole: Collection of acute and convalescent COVID-19 samples took place in the United States, Italy and Spain. Sources were T cells, B-cell-depleted T cells, or PBMCs; the material itself was cDNA or gDNA.

In the study's own analysis: Nucleated cell counts were estimated from reference gene primer amplification. The assay was immunoSEQ multiplex PCR, and TCRdb's table has in-frame clones only and misses some. The V and J calls and the clone size are those of that table, but D and trimming were determined from the DNA. The sample has 210,000 or so clones, about 91% seen once; the top ten hold 1% to 1.5%. CDR3 length equals 11 residues. V dropped 2 bases and J dropped 3 bases, with 3 bases sitting between them. Per germline, CDR1 SGHRS and CDR2 YFSETQ. The TCR originated in a man younger than 40 with acute or convalescent COVID-19. The chain has TRBV5-1 and TRBJ2-7; D is unresolved. Sequencing was done on a sample of peripheral blood. The CDR3 protein is CASSLYYEQYF. The CDR3 DNA reads TGCGCCAGCAGCTTATACTACGAGCAGTACTTC.